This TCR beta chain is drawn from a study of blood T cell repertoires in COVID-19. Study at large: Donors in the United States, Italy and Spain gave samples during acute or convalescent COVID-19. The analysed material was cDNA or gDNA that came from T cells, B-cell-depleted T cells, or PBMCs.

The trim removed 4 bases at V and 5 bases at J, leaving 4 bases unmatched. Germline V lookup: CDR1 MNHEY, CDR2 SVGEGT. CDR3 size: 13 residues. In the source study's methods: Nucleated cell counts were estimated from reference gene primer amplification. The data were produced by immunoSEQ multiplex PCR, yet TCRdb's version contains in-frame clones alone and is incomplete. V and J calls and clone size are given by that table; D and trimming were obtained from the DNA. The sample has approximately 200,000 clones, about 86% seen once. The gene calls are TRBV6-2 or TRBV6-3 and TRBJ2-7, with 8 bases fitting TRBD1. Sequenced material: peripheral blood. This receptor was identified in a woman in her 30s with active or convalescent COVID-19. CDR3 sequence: CASSFYRGNEQYF. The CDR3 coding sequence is TGTGCCAGCAGTTTTTACAGGGGGAACGAGCAGTACTTC.